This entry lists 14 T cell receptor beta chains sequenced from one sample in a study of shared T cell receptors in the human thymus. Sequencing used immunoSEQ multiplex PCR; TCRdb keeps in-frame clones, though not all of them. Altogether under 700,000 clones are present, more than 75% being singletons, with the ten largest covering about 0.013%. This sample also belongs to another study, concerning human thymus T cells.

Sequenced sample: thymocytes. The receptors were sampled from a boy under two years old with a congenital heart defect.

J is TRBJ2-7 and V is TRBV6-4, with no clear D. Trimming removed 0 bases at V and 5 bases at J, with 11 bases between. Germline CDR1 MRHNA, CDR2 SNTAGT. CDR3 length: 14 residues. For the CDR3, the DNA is TGTGCCAGCAGTGACTCGAAACGGTGCCACGAGCAGTACTTC. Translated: CASSDSKRCHEQYF.

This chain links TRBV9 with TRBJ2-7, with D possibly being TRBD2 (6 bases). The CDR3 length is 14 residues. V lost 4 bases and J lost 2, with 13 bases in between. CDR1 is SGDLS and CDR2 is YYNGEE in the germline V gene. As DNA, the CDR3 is TGTGCCAGCAGCCTTAGGGACTTCCCCTACGAGCAGTACTTC. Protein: CASSLRDFPYEQYF.

The CDR3 is CASSSRLAWYEQYF. Here the CDR3 DNA reads TGTGCCAGCTCAAGTCGACTAGCGTGGTACGAGCAGTACTTC. The chain has TRBV18 and TRBJ2-7; TRBD2 matches 8 bases. Per germline, CDR1 KGHSH and CDR2 LQKENI. V gave up 5 bases and J gave up 4 bases; unmatched junction bases: 7. This CDR3 is 14 amino acids long.

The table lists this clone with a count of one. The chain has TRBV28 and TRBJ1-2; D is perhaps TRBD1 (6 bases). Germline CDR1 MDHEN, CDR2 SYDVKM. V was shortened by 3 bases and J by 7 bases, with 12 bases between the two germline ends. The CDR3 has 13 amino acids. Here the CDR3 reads CASSLAGAAGYTF. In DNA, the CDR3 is TGTGCCAGCAGTTTGGCAGGGGCGGCTGGCTACACCTTC.

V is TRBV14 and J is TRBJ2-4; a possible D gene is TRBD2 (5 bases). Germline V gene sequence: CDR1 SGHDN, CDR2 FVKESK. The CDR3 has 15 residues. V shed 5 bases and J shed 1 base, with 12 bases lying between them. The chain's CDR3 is CASSFKEDAKNIQYF. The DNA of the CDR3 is TGTGCCAGCAGCTTTAAGGAGGATGCCAAAAACATTCAGTACTTC.

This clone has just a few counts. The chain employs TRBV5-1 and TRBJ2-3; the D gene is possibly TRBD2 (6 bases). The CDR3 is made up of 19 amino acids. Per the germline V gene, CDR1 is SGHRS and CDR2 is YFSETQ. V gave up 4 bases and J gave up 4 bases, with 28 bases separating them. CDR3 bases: TGCGCCAGCAGCCAGGGTGGGCTAGCGAGCCCAGCGAGCCCAGATACGCAGTATTTT. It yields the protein CASSQGGLASPASPDTQYF.

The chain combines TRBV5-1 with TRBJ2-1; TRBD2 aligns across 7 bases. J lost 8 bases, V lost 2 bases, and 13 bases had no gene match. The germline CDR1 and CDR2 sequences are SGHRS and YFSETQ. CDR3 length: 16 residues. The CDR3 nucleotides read TGCGCCAGCAGCTTCGTGGATTCGGGGGGAAGAGATGAGCAGTTCTTC. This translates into CASSFVDSGGRDEQFF.

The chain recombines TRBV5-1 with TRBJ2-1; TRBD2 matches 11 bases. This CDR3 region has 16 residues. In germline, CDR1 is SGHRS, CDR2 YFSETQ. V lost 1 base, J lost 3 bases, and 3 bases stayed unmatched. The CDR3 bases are TGCGCCAGCAGCTTGACTAGCGGGAGTCACTACAATGAGCAGTTCTTC. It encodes CASSLTSGSHYNEQFF.

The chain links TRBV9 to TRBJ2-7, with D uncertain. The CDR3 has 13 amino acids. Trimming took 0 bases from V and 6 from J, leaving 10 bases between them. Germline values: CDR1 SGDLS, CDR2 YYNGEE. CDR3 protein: CASSVDLSAEQYF. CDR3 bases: TGTGCCAGCAGCGTAGATCTGAGCGCCGAGCAGTACTTC. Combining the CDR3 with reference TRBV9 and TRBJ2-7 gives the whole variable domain DSGVTQTPKHLITATGQRVTLRCSPRSGDLSVYWYQQSLDQGLQFLIQYYNGEERAKGNILERFSAQQFPDLHSELNLSSLELGDSALYFCASSVDLSAEQYFGPGTRLTVT.

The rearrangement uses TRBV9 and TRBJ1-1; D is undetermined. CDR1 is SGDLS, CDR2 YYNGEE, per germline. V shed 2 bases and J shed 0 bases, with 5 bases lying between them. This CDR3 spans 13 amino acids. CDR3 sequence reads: CASSVSLNTEAFF. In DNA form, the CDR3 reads TGTGCCAGCAGCGTGAGCCTGAACACTGAAGCTTTCTTT.

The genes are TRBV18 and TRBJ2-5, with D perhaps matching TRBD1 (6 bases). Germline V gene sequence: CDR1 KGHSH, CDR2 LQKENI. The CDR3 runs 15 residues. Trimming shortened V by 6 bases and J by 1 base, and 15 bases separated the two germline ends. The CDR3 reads CASSQRRDTQETQYF. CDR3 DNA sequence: TGTGCCAGCTCCCAACGCCGGGACACCCAAGAGACCCAGTACTTC.

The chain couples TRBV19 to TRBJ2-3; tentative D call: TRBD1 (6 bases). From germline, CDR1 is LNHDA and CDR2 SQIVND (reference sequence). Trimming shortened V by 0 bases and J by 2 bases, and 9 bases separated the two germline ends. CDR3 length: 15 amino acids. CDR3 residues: CASSIETGTTDTQYF. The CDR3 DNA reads TGTGCCAGTAGTATAGAAACAGGGACCACAGATACGCAGTATTTT.

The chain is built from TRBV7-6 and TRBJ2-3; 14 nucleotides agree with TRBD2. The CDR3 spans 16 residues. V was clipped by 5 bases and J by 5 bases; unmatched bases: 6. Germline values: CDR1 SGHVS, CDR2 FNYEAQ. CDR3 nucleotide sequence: TGTGCCAGCAGCCCAGGACTAGCGGGAGGTCAAGATACGCAGTATTTT. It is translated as CASSPGLAGGQDTQYF.

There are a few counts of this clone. The CDR3 DNA reads TGTGCCAGCAGGGCGACAGGTTTCAATGAGCAGTTCTTC. It encodes CASRATGFNEQFF. The chain links TRBV27 to TRBJ2-1; tentatively, D is TRBD1 (6 bases). Germline V gene data show CDR1 as MNHEY and CDR2 as SMNVEV (reference sequence). The CDR3 spans 13 residues. V was clipped by 6 bases and J by 6 bases, with 12 bases between them.